The 29 T cell receptor beta chains presented below share a single source sample, sequenced in a study of early T cells in non-severe SARS-CoV-2 infection. TCRdb re-called the 5' RACE reads with MiXCR, one entry per CDR3 protein. The sample lists around 64,000 distinct CDR3 sequences, more than 9.5% seen once, with 4.5% to 7% in the top ten. The input for sequencing was whole blood, taken at baseline. All receptors derive from an adult who was a healthcare worker with PCR-confirmed SARS-CoV-2 infection or an uninfected control (not recorded which).

The chain carries TRBV12-3 or TRBV12-4 and TRBJ1-4; D gene uncertain. V was cut by 1 base and J by 8 bases, with 8 bases left in between. The CDR3 spans 13 residues. In DNA form, the CDR3 reads TGTGCCAGCAGTTTAGTACGGTCAGAAAAACTGTTTTTT. As protein: CASSLVRSEKLFF.

The chain uses TRBV12-3 or TRBV12-4 and TRBJ2-2, with no clear D. There are 17 residues in the CDR3. V dropped 5 bases and J dropped 0 bases, with 16 bases sitting between them. The CDR3 protein is CASSPRVGIPNTGELFF. The CDR3 region has the DNA TGTGCCAGCAGTCCCCGTGTCGGCATTCCGAACACCGGGGAGCTGTTTTTT.

There are a few counts of this clonotype. V and J are TRBV29-1 and TRBJ2-2; possible D gene TRBD1, 6 bases. The ends were cut back, 7 bases at V and 1 base at J, with 7 bases in the middle. The CDR3 sequence is 12 residues long. Germline assignment: CDR1 SQVTM and CDR2 ANQGSEA. The CDR3 loop reads CSGGQNTGELFF. CDR3 coding DNA: TGCAGCGGGGGACAGAACACCGGGGAGCTGTTTTTT.

This clonotype was picked up many times. The chain recombines TRBV27 with TRBJ2-3; D may be TRBD1 (6 bases). The V end lost 3 bases, the J end lost 8 bases, and 9 bases lay between the germline ends. CDR1 is MNHEY and CDR2 is SMNVEV in the germline V gene (reference sequence). The CDR3 has 12 amino acids. The CDR3, as DNA: TGTGCCAGCAGTTTCACAGGGTTTACGCAGTATTTT. Protein: CASSFTGFTQYF.

This clonotype was observed many times. The gene calls are TRBV11-2 and TRBJ2-1; TRBD1 matches at 7 bases. Germline trimming cut 4 bases from V and 2 bases from J; bases unmatched to any gene: 5. Looked up from germline, CDR1 is SGHAT and CDR2 is FQNNGV. The CDR3 loop spans 15 amino acids. The CDR3 loop is CASSSLQGAYNEQFF. CDR3 DNA: TGTGCCAGCAGCTCTTTGCAGGGGGCCTACAATGAGCAGTTCTTC.

The V call is TRBV7-2, the J call TRBJ1-1; TRBD1 is a possible D gene (5 bases). Germline-derived CDR1 and CDR2 are SGHTA and FQGNSA. V lost 2 bases and J lost 6, with 13 bases in between. The CDR3 extends over 14 amino acids. CDR3 region: CASSLSQGRSEAFF. The CDR3 bases are TGTGCCAGCAGCTTATCGCAGGGAAGGTCTGAAGCTTTCTTT.

In its sample, this clonotype was seen a few times. The chain uses TRBV20-1 and TRBJ2-3; the D is unclear. Germline V CDR1 and CDR2: DFQATT, SNEGSKA (reference sequence). CDR3 length equals 12 residues. V was clipped by 1 base and J by 6 bases, with 8 bases between them. The CDR3 bases are TGCAGTGCTAGAGGCCAAGGGGATACGCAGTATTTT. Protein: CSARGQGDTQYF.

This clonotype appeared a few times. The chain joins TRBV19 to TRBJ1-5; weak D call: TRBD1 (5 bases). CDR3 length: 14 residues. The ends were cut back, 5 bases at V and 6 bases at J, with 14 bases in the middle. The germline gives CDR1 LNHDA, CDR2 SQIVND (reference sequence). The DNA for the CDR3 is TGTGCCAGTAGTCTCCGGGACGAAGCTCAGCCCCAGCATTTT. Translating it yields CASSLRDEAQPQHF.

As concerns this clonotype: A much larger clone lies a single base off, so this may be a read error. A read error is likely, as this CDR3 ends without the conserved phenylalanine or tryptophan. This chain uses TRBV20-1 with TRBJ2-3; D is perhaps TRBD1 (6 bases). The CDR3 length is 14 residues. V lost 2 bases to trimming and J lost 2 bases, with 11 bases between them. Germline values: CDR1 DFQATT, CDR2 SNEGSKA (reference sequence). This CDR3 is CSARWDKSTDTQYL. CDR3 coding DNA: TGCAGTGCTAGATGGGACAAATCCACAGATACGCAGTATTTA.

This clonotype has more than one count but fewer than ten. The V and J genes are TRBV2 and TRBJ1-2; TRBD1 might be the D (6 bases). V lost 9 bases and J 4 bases, leaving 12 bases between the germline ends. The CDR3 contains 12 residues. Germline CDR1 SNHLY, CDR2 FYNNEI. This chain's CDR3 is CASARGGYGYTF. The CDR3 region has the DNA TGTGCCAGTGCCAGGGGCGGCTATGGCTACACCTTC.

This clonotype was found a few times. This chain joins TRBV7-9 and TRBJ2-7; no definite D call. The CDR3 has 12 amino acids. The germline V gene has CDR1 SEHNR and CDR2 FQNEAQ (reference sequence). The V end lost 5 bases, the J end lost 4 bases, and 9 bases lay between the germline ends. CDR3 nucleotide sequence: TGTGCCAGCAGCCCAACAGCGTACGAGCAGTACTTC. Translated: CASSPTAYEQYF.

The chain uses TRBV10-3 and TRBJ2-3, with 8 bases aligning to TRBD2. The length of the CDR3 is 14 residues. CDR1 and CDR2 from the germline V gene are ENHRY and SYGVKD. Trimming cost V 4 bases and J 9 bases; bases outside gene matches: 9. CDR3 sequence: CAISGSGIGATQYF. CDR3 DNA: TGTGCCATCAGTGGTAGCGGGATTGGGGCGACGCAGTATTTT.

This clonotype was observed at least ten times. The genes are TRBV28 and TRBJ2-5; 8 positions agree with TRBD1. Germline CDR1 reads MDHEN; CDR2 reads SYDVKM. This CDR3 comprises 14 residues. J was trimmed by 5 bases and V by 4 bases; bases with no gene match: 6. CDR3 protein: CASSSLQGAETQYF. The CDR3 nucleotides are TGTGCCAGCAGTTCACTCCAGGGGGCGGAGACCCAGTACTTC. The full variable domain, its missing parts supplied by reference TRBV28 and TRBJ2-5, is DVKVTQSSRYLVKRTGEKVFLECVQDMDHENMFWYRQDPGLGLRLIYFSYDVKMKEKGDIPEGYSVSREKKERFSLILESASTNQTSMYLCASSSLQGAETQYFGPGTRLLVL.

V usage is TRBV7-2 and J usage is TRBJ1-2; D is unresolved. From germline, CDR1 is SGHTA and CDR2 FQGNSA. The CDR3 is 14 amino acids. Trimming stripped 5 bases from V and 2 bases from J, with 12 bases between. The CDR3 DNA is TGTGCCAGCAGCACACAACTGCCGAACTATGGCTACACCTTC. Protein sequence: CASSTQLPNYGYTF.

This clonotype was found many times. The chain has TRBV3-1 and TRBJ2-3; D gene uncertain. Trimming left V 0 bases short and J 2 bases short, with 9 bases between. The CDR3 runs 15 residues. Germline loops: CDR1 LGHDT, CDR2 YNNKEL (reference sequence). The CDR3 protein is CASSQESSPTDTQYF. The CDR3, as DNA: TGTGCCAGCAGCCAAGAGAGTAGCCCCACAGATACGCAGTATTTT.

This clonotype was seen a handful of times. This chain joins TRBV29-1 and TRBJ2-4; D is possibly TRBD2 (6 bases). CDR3 length: 12 amino acids. In germline, CDR1 is SQVTM, CDR2 ANQGSEA. CDR3 sequence: CSFSGRGDIQYF. Written as DNA, the CDR3 is TGCAGTTTCAGCGGGCGCGGGGACATTCAGTACTTC.

The genes are TRBV29-1 and TRBJ2-7; the D gene could be TRBD1 or TRBD2 (5 bases each). Germline V gives CDR1 SQVTM, CDR2 ANQGSEA. Trimming stripped 5 bases from V and 3 bases from J, with 17 bases between. This CDR3 is built from 14 residues. The CDR3 spells CSVNLPGRSYEQYF. The CDR3 DNA reads TGCAGCGTTAACCTACCGGGACGGAGCTACGAGCAGTACTTC.

The chain uses TRBV7-9 and TRBJ1-1; unclear D gene. The CDR3 has 13 amino acids. V was cut by 8 bases and J by 3 bases, with 13 bases left in between. The germline gives CDR1 SEHNR, CDR2 FQNEAQ (reference sequence). The CDR3 sequence is CASRLVADTEAFF. The DNA of the CDR3 is TGTGCCAGCCGCCTGGTGGCGGACACTGAAGCTTTCTTT.

Only a few counts were recorded for this clonotype. The chain carries TRBV27 and TRBJ2-1; D may be TRBD2 (5 bases). Germline CDR1 reads MNHEY; CDR2 reads SMNVEV (reference sequence). CDR3 size: 13 residues. V was pared by 7 bases and J by 7 bases, with 14 bases between. CDR3 region: CASKLGVGNEQFF. CDR3 sequence (DNA): TGTGCCAGCAAATTGGGAGTTGGGAATGAGCAGTTCTTC.

In this sample, this clonotype turned up a few times. The CDR3 DNA is TGTGCCAGCAGCGGCAGGGCCGGCACAGATACGCAGTATTTT. This encodes CASSGRAGTDTQYF. This sequence joins TRBV7-9 and TRBJ2-3; D perhaps matches TRBD1 (5 bases). The CDR3 has 14 amino acids. Germline V CDR1 and CDR2: SEHNR, FQNEAQ (reference sequence). The V gene lost 5 bases and the J gene lost 1 base, with 10 bases spanning the gap.

The chain combines TRBV2 with TRBJ2-3; tentatively, D is TRBD2 (7 bases). Between the trimmed V and J ends, which lost 2 bases and 5 bases, there was a span of 17 bases. The CDR3 runs to 16 residues. Germline V gene sequence: CDR1 SNHLY, CDR2 FYNNEI. As DNA, the CDR3 is TGTGCCAGCAGTGAACGCGCGGGGGCTCGGGGAGATACGCAGTATTTT. Its translation: CASSERAGARGDTQYF.

At least ten counts were recorded for this clonotype. The V call is TRBV6-4, the J call TRBJ1-5; D is unresolved. The CDR3 totals 15 residues. The ends were cut back, 4 bases at V and 1 base at J, with 11 bases in the middle. CDR1 is MRHNA and CDR2 is SNTAGT in the germline V gene. CDR3 in amino acids: CASSVVAGSNQPQHF. CDR3 coding DNA: TGTGCCAGCAGTGTTGTGGCGGGAAGCAATCAGCCCCAGCATTTT.

This clonotype was seen a few times. This chain joins TRBV5-8 and TRBJ2-7; no clear D. Germline assignment: CDR1 SGHTS and CDR2 YDEGEE. Trimming took off 4 bases at V and 2 bases at J, with 19 bases between the two ends. The CDR3 contains 16 residues. The CDR3 loop reads CASSHLRRGPTYEQYF. The DNA for the CDR3 is TGTGCCAGCAGCCACCTTAGGCGCGGACCAACCTACGAGCAGTACTTC.

The chain uses TRBV11-2 and TRBJ1-1; tentatively, D is TRBD1 (5 bases). CDR3 length: 16 residues. The V end was cut by 4 bases, the J end by 3 bases, with 18 bases between. CDR1 and CDR2 from the germline V gene are SGHAT and FQNNGV. The CDR3 protein is CASSSLAGGRHTEAFF. In DNA form, the CDR3 reads TGTGCCAGCAGCTCACTGGCGGGGGGTCGGCACACTGAAGCTTTCTTT.

Only a few counts were recorded for this clonotype. The V call is TRBV29-1, the J call TRBJ2-7; 9 bases are a match to TRBD1. Germline V gives CDR1 SQVTM, CDR2 ANQGSEA. V shed 7 bases and J 2 bases; nucleotides not matched to a gene: 6. The CDR3 is 13 amino acids. The CDR3 DNA follows: TGCAGCGCCCGGACAGGGGACACCTACGAGCAGTACTTC. This sequence encodes CSARTGDTYEQYF.

This clonotype was seen more than once but under ten times. The V and J genes are TRBV20-1 and TRBJ2-5, with 10 nucleotides matching TRBD1. The CDR3 contains 12 residues. Germline CDR1 and CDR2: DFQATT and SNEGSKA (reference sequence). J lost 4 bases, V lost 5 bases, and 1 base had no gene match. CDR3 sequence reads: CSAGQGVETQYF. The CDR3 DNA is TGCAGTGCTGGACAGGGGGTAGAGACCCAGTACTTC.

The table lists this clonotype with many counts. This chain joins TRBV3-1 and TRBJ2-2, with TRBD2 identical over 7 bases. The germline V gene encodes CDR1 LGHDT and CDR2 YNNKEL (reference sequence). The CDR3 covers 13 residues. V gave up 6 bases and J gave up 10 bases; unmatched junction bases: 8. In DNA, the CDR3 is TGTGCCAGCAGGCGGGGGACTGGGGAGGAGCTGTTTTTT. Its protein is CASRRGTGEELFF.

V is TRBV6-1 and J is TRBJ2-5; D possibly corresponds to TRBD1 (5 bases). Trimming stripped 0 bases from V and 7 bases from J, with 12 bases between. The CDR3 runs to 14 residues. The germline V gene encodes CDR1 MNHNS and CDR2 SASEGT. CDR3 sequence reads: CASSEALNRGTQYF. Written as DNA, the CDR3 is TGTGCCAGCAGTGAAGCGCTGAATAGGGGGACCCAGTACTTC.

In this sample, this clonotype turned up a few times. The chain has TRBV30 and TRBJ1-1; TRBD1 is a possible D gene (5 bases). Trimming cost V 4 bases and J 7 bases, with 16 bases left between them. CDR1 and CDR2 (germline): GTSNPN, SVGIG (reference sequence). The length of the CDR3 is 13 residues. The CDR3 DNA is TGTGCCTGGACCCCGCTCGGGGCAGGTGAAGCTTTCTTT. It specifies CAWTPLGAGEAFF.